This T cell receptor (beta chain) was identified in a study of response to subunit inactivated influenza vaccine. Findings and limits, study-wide: Authors proposed each seasonal influenza vaccination draws in few new T cells.

This clonotype was counted ten times or more. Its specificity is unknown. TCRdb reprocessed the RT-PCR reads with MiXCR, giving one entry per CDR3 protein. This table has about 240,000 distinct CDR3 sequences, 12% appearing once. This CDR3 contains 12 residues. The V gene's germline CDR1 is SGHKS and CDR2 YYEKEE (reference sequence). V was shortened by 4 bases and J by 5 bases, with 9 bases between the two germline ends. The V call is TRBV5-5, the J call TRBJ1-1; D gene unclear. This receptor was taken from a man aged 50-59 years who received an inactivated influenza vaccine. The source was non-naive T cells sorted from PBMCs, collected around 15 days before vaccination. CDR3 in DNA: TGTGCCAGCAGCCTCGGGTGGACTGAAGCTTTCTTT. Translated: CASSLGWTEAFF.